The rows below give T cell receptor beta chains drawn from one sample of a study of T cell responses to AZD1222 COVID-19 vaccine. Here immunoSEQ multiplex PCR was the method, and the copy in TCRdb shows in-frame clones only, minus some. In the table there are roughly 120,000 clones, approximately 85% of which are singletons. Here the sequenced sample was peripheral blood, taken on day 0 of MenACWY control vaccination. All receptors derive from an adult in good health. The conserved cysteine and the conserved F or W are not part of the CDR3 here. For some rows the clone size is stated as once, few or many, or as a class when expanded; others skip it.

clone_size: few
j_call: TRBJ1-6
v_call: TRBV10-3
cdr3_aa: AISEASWSSPLH

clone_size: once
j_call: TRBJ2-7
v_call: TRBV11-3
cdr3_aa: ASSQTSGGAYEQY

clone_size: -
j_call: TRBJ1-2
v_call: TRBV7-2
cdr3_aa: ASSLERHYGYT

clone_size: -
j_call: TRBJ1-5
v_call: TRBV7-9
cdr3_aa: ASSGDRYSNQPQH

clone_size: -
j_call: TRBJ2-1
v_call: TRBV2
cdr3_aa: ASSGTSGGANEQF

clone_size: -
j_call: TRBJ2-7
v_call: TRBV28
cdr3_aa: ASRGGGTSYEQY

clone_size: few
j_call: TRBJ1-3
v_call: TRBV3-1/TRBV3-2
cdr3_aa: ASSSTGTVGNTIY

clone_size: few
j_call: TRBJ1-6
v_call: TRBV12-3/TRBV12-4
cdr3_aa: ASRGTVNSPLH

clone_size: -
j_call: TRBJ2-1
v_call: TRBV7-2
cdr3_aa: ASSQLAGRGRNNEQF

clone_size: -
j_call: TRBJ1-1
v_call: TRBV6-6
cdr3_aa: ASSYSYSPGGTEAF

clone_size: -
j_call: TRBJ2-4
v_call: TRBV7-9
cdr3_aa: ASSLRPGQSGAKNIQY

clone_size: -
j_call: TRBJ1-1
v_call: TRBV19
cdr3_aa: ASSMEGMGAF

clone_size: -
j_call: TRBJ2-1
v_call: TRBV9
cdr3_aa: ASSVGGDGGAVDEQF

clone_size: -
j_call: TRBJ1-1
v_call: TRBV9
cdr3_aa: ASSVAPQGGGAEAF

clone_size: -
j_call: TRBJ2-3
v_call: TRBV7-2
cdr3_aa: ASSPGTSGDTQY

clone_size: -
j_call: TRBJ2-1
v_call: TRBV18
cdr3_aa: ASSPRPRTSGVGTYNEQF

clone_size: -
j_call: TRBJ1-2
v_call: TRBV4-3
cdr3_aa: ASSQVSTGWGYT

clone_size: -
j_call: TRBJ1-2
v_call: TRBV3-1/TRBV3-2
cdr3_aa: ASSRWDRGLYGYT

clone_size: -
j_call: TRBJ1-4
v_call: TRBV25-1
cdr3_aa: ASSENRVNEKLF

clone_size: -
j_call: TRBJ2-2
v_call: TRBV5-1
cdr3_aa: ASSLVFETDLAGELF

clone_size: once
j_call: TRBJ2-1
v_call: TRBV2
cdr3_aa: ASVEWWTGQSSYNEQF

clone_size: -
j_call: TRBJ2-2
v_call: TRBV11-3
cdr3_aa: ASRSTGELF

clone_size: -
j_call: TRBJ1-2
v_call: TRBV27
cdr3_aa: ASSTTPGQAISYGYT

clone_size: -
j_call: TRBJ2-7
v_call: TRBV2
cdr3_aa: ASSWGREYEQY

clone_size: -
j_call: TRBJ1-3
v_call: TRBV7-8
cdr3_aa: ASTSRDRNTIY

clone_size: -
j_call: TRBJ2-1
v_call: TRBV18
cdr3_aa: ASSPDQGLAGGSSYNEQF

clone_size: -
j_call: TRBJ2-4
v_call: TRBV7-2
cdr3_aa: ASSFNYQRSNIQY

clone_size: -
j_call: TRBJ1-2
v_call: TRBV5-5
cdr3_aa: ASSLMDNYGYT

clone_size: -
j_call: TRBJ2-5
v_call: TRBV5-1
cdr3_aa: ASSLLAGEETQY

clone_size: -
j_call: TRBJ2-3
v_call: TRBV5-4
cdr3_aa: ASSAQVGTDTQY

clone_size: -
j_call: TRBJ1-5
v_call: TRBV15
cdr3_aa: ATSRGIERSSNQPQH

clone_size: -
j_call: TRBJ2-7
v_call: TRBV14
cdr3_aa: ASSQAYEQY

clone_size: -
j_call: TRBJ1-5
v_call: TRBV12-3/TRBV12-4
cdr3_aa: ASSLTRNQPQH

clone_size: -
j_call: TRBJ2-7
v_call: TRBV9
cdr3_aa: ASSVEAVNSYEQY

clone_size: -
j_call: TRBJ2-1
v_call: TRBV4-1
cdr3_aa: ASSQVSVGGGAINEQF

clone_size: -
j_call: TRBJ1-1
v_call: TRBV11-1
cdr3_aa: ASSLRPRTEAF